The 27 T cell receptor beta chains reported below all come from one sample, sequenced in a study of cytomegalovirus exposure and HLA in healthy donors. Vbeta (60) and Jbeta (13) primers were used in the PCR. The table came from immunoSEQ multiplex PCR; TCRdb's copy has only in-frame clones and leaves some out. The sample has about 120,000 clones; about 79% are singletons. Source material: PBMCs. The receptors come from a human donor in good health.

The CDR3 bases are TGTGCCGGGAAGCCCCGCGACTGGTCGAGTCCACTTAAGGTTGGCTACACCTTC. The encoded protein is CAGKPRDWSSPLKVGYTF. V usage is TRBV30 and J usage is TRBJ1-2; D remains ambiguous. Germline CDR1 is GTSNPN and CDR2 is SVGIG (reference sequence). There are 18 residues in the CDR3. Trimming left V 8 bases short and J 7 bases short, with 35 bases between.

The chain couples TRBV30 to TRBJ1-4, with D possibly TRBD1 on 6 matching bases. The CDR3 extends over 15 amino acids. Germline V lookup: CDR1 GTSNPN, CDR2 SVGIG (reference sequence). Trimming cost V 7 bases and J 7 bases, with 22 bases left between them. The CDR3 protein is CAFIRGGGPGEKLFF. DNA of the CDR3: TGTGCCTTCATACGGGGAGGGGGTCCAGGTGAAAAACTGTTTTTT.

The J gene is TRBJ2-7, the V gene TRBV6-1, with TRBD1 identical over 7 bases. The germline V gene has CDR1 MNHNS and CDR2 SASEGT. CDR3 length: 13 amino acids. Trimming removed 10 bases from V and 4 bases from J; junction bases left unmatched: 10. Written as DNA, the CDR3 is TGTGCCACCGAACCACGACAGGGATACGAGCAGTACTTC. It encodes CATEPRQGYEQYF.

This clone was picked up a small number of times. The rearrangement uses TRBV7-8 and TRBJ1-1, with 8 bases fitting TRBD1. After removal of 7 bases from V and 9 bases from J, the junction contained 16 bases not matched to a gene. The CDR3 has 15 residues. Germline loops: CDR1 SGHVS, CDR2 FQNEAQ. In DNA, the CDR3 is TGTGCCAGCACCAAAACAGGGGGACAGGCCGTTAAAGCTTTCTTT. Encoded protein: CASTKTGGQAVKAFF.

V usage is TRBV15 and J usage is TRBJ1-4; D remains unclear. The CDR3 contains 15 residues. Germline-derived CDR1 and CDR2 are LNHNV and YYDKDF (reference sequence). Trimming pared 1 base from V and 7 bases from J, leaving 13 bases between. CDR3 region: CATSRAQEFGEKLFF. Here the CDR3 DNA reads TGTGCCACCAGCAGAGCTCAAGAGTTCGGTGAAAAACTGTTTTTT.

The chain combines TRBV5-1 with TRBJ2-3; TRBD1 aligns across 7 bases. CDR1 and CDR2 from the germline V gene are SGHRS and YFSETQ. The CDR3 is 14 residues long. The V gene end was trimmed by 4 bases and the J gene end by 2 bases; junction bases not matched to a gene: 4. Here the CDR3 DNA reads TGCGCCAGCAGCCCAGGGACAGCCACAGATACGCAGTATTTT. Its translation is CASSPGTATDTQYF.

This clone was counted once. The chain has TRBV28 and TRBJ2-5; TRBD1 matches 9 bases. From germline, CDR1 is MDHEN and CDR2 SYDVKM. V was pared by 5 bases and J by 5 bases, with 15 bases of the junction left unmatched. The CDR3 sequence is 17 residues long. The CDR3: CASSTLRRQGEWETQYF. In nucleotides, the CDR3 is TGTGCCAGCAGTACCCTCCGCCGACAGGGGGAGTGGGAGACCCAGTACTTC.

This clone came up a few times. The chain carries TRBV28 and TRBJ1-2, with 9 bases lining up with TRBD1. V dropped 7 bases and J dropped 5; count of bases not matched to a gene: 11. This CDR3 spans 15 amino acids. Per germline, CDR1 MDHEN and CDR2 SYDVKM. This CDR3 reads CASTTSGTGRYGYTF. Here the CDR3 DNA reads TGTGCCAGCACCACTTCCGGGACAGGGAGGTATGGCTACACCTTC.

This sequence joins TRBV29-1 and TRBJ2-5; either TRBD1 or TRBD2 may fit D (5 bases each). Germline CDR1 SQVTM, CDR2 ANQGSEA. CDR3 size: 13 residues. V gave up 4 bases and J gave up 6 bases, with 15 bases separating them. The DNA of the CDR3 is TGCAGCGTTGGAGAGGGGCCGGGCCAGACCCAGTACTTC. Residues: CSVGEGPGQTQYF.

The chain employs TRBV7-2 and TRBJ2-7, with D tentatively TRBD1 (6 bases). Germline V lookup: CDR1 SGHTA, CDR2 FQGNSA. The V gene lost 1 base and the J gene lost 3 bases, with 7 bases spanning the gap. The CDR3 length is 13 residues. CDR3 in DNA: TGTGCCAGCAGCTTAGTAGGGGGCTACGAGCAGTACTTC. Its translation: CASSLVGGYEQYF. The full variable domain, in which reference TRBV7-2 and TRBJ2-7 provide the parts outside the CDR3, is GAGVSQSPSNKVTEKGKDVELRCDPISGHTALYWYRQSLGQGLEFLIYFQGNSAPDKSGLPSDRFSAERTGGSVSTLTIQRTQQEDSAVYLCASSLVGGYEQYFGPGTRLTVT.

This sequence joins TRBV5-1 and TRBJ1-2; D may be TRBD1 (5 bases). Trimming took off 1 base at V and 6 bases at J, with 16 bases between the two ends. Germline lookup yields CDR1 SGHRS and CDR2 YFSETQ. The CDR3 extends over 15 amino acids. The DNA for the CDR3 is TGCGCCAGCAGCTTGTATGGCAGGGAGGTGGATGGCTACACCTTC. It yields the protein CASSLYGREVDGYTF.

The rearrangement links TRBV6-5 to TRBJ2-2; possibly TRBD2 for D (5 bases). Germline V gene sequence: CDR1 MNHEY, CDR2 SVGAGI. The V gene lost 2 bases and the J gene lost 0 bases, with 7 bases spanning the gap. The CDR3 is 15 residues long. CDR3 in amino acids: CASSYGSPNTGELFF. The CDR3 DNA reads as TGTGCCAGCAGTTACGGGAGCCCGAACACCGGGGAGCTGTTTTTT.

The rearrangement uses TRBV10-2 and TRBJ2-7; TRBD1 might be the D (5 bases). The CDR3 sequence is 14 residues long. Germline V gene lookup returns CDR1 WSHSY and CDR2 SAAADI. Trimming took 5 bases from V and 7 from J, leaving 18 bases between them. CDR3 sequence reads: CASSPSVTQGEQYF. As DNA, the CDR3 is TGCGCCAGCAGTCCAAGCGTAACCCAGGGAGAGCAGTACTTC.

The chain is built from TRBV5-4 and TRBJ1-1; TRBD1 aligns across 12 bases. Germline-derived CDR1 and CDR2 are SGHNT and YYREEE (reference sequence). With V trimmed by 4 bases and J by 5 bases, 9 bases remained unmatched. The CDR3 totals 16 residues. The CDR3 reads CASSAGTGGLGTEAFF. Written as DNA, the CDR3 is TGTGCCAGCAGCGCCGGGACAGGGGGCCTAGGGACTGAAGCTTTCTTT.

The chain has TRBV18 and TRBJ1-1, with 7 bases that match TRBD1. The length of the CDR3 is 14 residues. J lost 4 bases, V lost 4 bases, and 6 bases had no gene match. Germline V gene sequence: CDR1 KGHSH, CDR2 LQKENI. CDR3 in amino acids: CASSRRQGITEAFF. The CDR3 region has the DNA TGTGCCAGCTCACGGAGACAGGGTATCACTGAAGCTTTCTTT.

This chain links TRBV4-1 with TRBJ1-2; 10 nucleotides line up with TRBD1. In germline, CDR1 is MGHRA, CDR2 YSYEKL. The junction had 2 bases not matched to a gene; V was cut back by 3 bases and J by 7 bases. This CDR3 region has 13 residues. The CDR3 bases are TGCGCCAGCAGCCAGGACAGGGGGGGTGGCTACACCTTC. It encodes CASSQDRGGGYTF.

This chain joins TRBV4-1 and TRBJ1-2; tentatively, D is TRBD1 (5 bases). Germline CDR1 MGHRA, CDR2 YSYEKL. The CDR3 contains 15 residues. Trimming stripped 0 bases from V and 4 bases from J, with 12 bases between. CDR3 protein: CASSQDPTGPYGYTF. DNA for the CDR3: TGCGCCAGCAGCCAAGATCCCACAGGACCCTATGGCTACACCTTC.

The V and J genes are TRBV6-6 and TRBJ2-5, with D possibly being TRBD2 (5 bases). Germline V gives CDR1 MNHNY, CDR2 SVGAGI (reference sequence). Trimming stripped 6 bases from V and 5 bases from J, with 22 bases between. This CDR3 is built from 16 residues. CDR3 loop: CASSQLDTTGWETQYF. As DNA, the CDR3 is TGTGCCAGCAGCCAACTCGACACCACGGGGTGGGAGACCCAGTACTTC.

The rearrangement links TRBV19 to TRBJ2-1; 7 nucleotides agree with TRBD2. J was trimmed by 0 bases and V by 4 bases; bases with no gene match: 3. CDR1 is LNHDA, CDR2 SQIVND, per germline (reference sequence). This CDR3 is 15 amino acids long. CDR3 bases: TGTGCCAGTAGTACGGGGGAGGGCTCCTACAATGAGCAGTTCTTC. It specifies CASSTGEGSYNEQFF.

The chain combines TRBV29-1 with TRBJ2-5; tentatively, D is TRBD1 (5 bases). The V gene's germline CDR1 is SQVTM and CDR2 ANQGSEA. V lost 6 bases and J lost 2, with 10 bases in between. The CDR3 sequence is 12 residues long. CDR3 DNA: TGCAGCGTGACAGTCCAACAAGAGACCCAGTACTTC. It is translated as CSVTVQQETQYF.

CDR3 coding DNA: TGTGCCAGCAGGGAACAAGGAGGCGGCGGGCCCCAGCATTTT. This gives the protein CASREQGGGGPQHF. The chain is built from TRBV28 and TRBJ1-5; unclear D gene. This CDR3 comprises 14 residues. Between the trimmed V and J ends, which lost 6 bases and 9 bases, there was a span of 18 bases. Germline CDR1 MDHEN, CDR2 SYDVKM.

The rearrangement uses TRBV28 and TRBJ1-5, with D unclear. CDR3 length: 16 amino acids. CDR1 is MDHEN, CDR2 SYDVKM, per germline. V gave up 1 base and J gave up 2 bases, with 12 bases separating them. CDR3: CASSLSVGRGNQPQHF. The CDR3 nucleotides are TGTGCCAGCAGTTTATCAGTAGGGCGGGGCAATCAGCCCCAGCATTTT.

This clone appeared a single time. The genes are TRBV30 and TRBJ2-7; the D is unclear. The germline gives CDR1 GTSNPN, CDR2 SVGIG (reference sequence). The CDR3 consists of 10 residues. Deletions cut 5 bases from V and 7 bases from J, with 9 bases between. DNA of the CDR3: TGTGCCTGGGGCTTGAGGGAGCAGTACTTC. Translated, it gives CAWGLREQYF.

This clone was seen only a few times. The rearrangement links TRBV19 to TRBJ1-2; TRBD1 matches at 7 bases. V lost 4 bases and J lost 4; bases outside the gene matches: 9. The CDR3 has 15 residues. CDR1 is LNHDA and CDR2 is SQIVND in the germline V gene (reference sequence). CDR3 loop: CASSTISTGLYGYTF. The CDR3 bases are TGTGCCAGTAGTACCATTTCGACAGGGCTCTATGGCTACACCTTC.

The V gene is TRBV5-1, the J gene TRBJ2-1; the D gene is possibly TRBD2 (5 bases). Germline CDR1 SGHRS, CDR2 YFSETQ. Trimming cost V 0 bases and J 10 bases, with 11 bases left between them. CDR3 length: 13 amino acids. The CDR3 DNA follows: TGCGCCAGCAGCTTGGAGAGCGGAGTCGAGCAGTTCTTC. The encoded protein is CASSLESGVEQFF.

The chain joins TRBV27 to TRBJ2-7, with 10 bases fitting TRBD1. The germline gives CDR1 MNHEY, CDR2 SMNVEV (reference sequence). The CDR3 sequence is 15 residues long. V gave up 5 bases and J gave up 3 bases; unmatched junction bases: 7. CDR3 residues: CASSQTGTGVYEQYF. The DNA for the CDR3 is TGTGCCAGCAGTCAGACCGGGACAGGGGTCTACGAGCAGTACTTC.

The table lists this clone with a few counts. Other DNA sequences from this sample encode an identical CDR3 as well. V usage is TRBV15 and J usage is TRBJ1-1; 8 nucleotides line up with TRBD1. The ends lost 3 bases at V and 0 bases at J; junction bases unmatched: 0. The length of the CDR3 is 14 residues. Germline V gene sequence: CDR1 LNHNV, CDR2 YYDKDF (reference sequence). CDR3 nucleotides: TGTGCCACCAGCAGGGACAGGGTGAACACTGAAGCTTTCTTT. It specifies CATSRDRVNTEAFF. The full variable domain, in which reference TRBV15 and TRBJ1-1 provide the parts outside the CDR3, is DAMVIQNPRYQVTQFGKPVTLSCSQTLNHNVMYWYQQKSSQAPKLLFHYYDKDFNNEADTPDNFQSRRPNTSFCFLDIRSPGLGDTAMYLCATSRDRVNTEAFFGQGTRLTVV.